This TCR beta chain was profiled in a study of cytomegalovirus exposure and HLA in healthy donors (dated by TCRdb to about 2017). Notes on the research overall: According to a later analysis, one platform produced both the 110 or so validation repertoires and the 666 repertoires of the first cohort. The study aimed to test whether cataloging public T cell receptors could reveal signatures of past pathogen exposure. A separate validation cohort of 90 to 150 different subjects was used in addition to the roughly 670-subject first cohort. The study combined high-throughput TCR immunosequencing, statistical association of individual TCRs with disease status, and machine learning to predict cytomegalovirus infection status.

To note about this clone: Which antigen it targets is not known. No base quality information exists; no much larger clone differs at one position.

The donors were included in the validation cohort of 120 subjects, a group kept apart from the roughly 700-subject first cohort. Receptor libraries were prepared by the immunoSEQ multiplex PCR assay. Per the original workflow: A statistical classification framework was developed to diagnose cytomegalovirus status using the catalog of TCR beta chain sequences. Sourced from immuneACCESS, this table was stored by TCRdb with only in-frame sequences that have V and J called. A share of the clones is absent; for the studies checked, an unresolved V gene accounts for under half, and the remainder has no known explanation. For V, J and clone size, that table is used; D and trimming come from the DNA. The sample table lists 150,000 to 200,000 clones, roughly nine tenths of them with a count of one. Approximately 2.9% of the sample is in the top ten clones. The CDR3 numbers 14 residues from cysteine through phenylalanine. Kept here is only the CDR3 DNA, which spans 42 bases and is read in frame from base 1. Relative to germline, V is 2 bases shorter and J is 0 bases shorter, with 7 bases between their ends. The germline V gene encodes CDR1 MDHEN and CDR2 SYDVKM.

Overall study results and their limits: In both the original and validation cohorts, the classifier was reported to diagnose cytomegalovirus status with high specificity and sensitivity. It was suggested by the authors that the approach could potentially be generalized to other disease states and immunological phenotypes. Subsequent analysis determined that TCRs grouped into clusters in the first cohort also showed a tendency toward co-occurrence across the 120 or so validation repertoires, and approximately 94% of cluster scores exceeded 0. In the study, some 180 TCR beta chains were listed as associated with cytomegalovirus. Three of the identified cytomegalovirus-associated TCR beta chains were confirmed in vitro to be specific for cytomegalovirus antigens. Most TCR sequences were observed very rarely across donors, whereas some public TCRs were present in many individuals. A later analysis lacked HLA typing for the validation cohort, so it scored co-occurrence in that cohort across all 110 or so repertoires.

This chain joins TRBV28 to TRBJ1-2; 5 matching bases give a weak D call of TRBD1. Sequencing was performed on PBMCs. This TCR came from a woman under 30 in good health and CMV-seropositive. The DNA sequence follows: TGTGCCAGCAGTTTAGGCAGGGCTAACTATGGCTACACCTTC. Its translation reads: CASSLGRANYGYTF.